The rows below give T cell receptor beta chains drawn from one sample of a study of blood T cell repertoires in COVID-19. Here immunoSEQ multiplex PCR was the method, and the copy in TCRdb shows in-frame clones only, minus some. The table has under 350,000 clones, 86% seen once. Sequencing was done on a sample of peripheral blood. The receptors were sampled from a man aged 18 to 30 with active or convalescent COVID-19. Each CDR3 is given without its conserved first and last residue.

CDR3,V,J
ASSRNTEPSYEQY,TRBV7-9,TRBJ2-7
ASSYSGTGGFEQY,TRBV6-5,TRBJ2-7
ASSPTGPGGRGNEQF,TRBV3-1/TRBV3-2,TRBJ2-1
ASSSDRDRRMTSLTQY,TRBV7-2,TRBJ2-3
ASSTYPTGEGRRPGNTIY,TRBV9,TRBJ1-3
ACQGRGEQY,TRBV30,TRBJ2-7
ASSDGGRDTGELF,TRBV2,TRBJ2-2
ASSQDKGLGANEQF,TRBV4-3,TRBJ2-1
ASSKEPDTQY,TRBV6-5,TRBJ2-3
ASSTPTGGYEQY,TRBV11-1,TRBJ2-7
ASSAGVNYGYT,TRBV28,TRBJ1-2
ASSVPGLVNEQY,TRBV19,TRBJ2-7
SVPGLILYEQY,TRBV29-1,TRBJ2-7
ASNPTGADGYT,TRBV6-2/TRBV6-3,TRBJ1-2
ASSSIGVYEQY,TRBV28,TRBJ2-7
ASSEQRDTQY,TRBV11-2,TRBJ2-3
ASSRGGLVGQETQY,TRBV19,TRBJ2-5
ASSSRGGYT,TRBV18,TRBJ1-2
ASTAGGKGYYEQY,TRBV28,TRBJ2-7
ASSRLLENTIY,TRBV4-3,TRBJ1-3
AWREVAETQY,TRBV30,TRBJ2-5
ASSLDPGELF,TRBV11-2,TRBJ1-4
ASSPDREETQY,TRBV18,TRBJ2-5
ASRPAGHYGYT,TRBV3-1/TRBV3-2,TRBJ1-2
ASSHPGLSSYEQY,TRBV4-1,TRBJ2-7
ASSSWTGDGNEQF,TRBV7-6,TRBJ2-1
ASSPGGAYGYT,TRBV19,TRBJ1-2
ASSTSGLGAF,TRBV27,TRBJ1-1
ASTKSGALNTGELF,TRBV5-1,TRBJ2-2
SAVGGLGYDGYT,TRBV29-1,TRBJ1-2
ASSLDRVGEKLF,TRBV2,TRBJ1-4
ASSEMLLFQETQY,TRBV6-1,TRBJ2-5
ASSIGGQGREQF,TRBV19,TRBJ2-1
ASSNEGANGELF,TRBV21-1,TRBJ2-2
ASSQAGGDLDSPLH,TRBV3-1/TRBV3-2,TRBJ1-6
ASSLEEGWQPQH,TRBV7-2,TRBJ1-5
ASKWGQPDTEAF,TRBV19,TRBJ1-1